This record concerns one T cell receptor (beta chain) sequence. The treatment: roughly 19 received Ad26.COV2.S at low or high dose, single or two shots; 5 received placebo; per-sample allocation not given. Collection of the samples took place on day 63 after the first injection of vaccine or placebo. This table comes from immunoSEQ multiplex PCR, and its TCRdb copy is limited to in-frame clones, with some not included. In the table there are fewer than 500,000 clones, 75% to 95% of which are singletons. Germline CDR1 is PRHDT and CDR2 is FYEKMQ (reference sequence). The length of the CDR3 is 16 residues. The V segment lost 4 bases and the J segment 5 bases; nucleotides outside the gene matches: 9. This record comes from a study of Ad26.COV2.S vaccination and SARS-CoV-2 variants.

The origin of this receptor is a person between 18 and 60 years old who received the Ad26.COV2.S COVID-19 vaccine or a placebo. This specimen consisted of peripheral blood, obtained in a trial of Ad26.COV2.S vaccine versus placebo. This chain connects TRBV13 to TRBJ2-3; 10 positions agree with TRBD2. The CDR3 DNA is TGTGCCAGCAGCTCAGGGGGGACTAGCGAGAGAGATACGCAGTATTTT. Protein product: CASSSGGTSERDTQYF. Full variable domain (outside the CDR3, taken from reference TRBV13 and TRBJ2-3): AAGVIQSPRHLIKEKRETATLKCYPIPRHDTVYWYQQGPGQDPQFLISFYEKMQSDKGSIPDRFSAQQFSDYHSELNMSSLELGDSALYFCASSSGGTSERDTQYFGPGTRLTVL.